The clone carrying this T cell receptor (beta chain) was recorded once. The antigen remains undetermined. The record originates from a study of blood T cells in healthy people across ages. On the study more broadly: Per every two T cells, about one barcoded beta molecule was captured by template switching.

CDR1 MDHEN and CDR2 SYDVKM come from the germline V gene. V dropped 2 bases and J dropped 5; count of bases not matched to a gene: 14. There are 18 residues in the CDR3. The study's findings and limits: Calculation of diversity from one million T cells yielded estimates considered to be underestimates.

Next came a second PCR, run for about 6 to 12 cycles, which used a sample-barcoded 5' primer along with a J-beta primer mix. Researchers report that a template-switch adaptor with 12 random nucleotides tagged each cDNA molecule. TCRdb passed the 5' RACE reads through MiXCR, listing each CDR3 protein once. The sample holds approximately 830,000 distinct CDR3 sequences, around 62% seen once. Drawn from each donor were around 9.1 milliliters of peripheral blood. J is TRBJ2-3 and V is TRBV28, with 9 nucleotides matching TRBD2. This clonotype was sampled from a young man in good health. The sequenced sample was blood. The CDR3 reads CASSLRPRASGMIDTQYF. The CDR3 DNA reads TGTGCCAGCAGTTTACGGCCCCGAGCTAGCGGGATGATAGATACGCAGTATTTT.